This T cell receptor beta chain was captured in a study of T cells in Graves' hyperthyroidism and ophthalmopathy. In the study overall: Once the initial diagnosis was made, peripheral blood was obtained before any treatment. Study outcomes and limitations: Ophthalmopathy was predicted by the model a median of 6.5 months ahead of onset.

CDR3 length equals 14 residues. The V and J ends lost 4 bases and 6 bases, in that order; junction bases with no gene match: 7. Germline lookup yields CDR1 SGHRS and CDR2 YFSETQ. What was amplified from RNA transcripts were TCR beta CDR3 regions. HTBI primers were used for first-round RT-PCR of the TCR CDR3. TCRdb used MiXCR to reprocess the multiplex PCR reads, holding one entry per CDR3 protein. The table records about 480,000 distinct CDR3 sequences, approximately 15% of them present only once. There are many counts of this clonotype. The antigen remains undetermined. The chain has TRBV5-1 and TRBJ2-7, with 10 bases lining up with TRBD1. This TCR came from a young woman with Graves' hyperthyroidism. The sequencing sample was made of blood. CDR3 nucleotide sequence: TGCGCCAGCAGCCCCCGGGACAGGGGCGGCGAGCAGTACTTC. It yields the protein CASSPRDRGGEQYF.